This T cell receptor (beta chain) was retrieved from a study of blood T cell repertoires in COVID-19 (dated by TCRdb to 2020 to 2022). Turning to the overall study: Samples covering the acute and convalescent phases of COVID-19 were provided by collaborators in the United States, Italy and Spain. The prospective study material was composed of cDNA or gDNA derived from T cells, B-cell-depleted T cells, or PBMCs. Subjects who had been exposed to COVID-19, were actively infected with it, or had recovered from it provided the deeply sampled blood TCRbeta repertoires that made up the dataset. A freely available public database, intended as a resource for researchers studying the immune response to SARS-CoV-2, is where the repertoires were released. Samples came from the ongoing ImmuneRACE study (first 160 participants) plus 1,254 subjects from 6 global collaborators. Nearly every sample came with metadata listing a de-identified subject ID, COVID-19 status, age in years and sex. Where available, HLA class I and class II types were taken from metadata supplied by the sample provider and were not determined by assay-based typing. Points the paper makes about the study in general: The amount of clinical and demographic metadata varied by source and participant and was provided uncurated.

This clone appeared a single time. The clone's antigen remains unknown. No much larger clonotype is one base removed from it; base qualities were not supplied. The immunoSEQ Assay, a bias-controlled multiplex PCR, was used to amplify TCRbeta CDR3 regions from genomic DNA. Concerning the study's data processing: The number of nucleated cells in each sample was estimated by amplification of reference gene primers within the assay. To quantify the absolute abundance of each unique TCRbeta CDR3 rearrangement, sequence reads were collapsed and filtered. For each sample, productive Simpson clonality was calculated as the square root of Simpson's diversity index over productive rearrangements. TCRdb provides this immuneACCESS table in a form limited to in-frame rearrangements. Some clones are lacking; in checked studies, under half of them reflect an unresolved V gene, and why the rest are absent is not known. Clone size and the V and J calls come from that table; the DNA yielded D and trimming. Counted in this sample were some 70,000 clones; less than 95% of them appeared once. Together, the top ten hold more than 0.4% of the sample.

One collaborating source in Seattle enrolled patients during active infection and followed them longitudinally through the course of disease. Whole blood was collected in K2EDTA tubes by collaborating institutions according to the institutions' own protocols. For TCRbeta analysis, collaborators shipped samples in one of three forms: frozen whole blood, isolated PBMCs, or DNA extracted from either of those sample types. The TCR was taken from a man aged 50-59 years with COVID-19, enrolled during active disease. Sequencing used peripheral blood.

The CDR3 region: CASSLVETPKGTDTQYF. The DNA sequence is TGTGCCAGCAGCTTAGTAGAAACGCCAAAAGGCACAGATACGCAGTATTTT. The chain joins TRBV7-8 to TRBJ2-3, with the D gene not clear enough to name. CDR1 and CDR2 are read off the germline V gene as SGHVS and FQNEAQ. A distance of 15 bases separates the germline ends of V and J, which lose 1 base and 1 base respectively. The CDR3 measures 17 amino acids from cysteine to phenylalanine. CDR3 DNA only is kept here, 51 bases in frame from base 1.